This T cell receptor beta chain emerged from a study of glioma-infiltrating T cells after dendritic cell vaccination listed by TCRdb under 2016. Turning to the overall study: Of the 15 or so glioblastoma patients in the cohort, all drawn from Phase I and II dendritic cell vaccination trials, 9 were newly diagnosed and 6 had recurrent disease. Between about 2003 and 2012, patients were given autologous tumor lysate-pulsed dendritic cell vaccination. To make the vaccine, monocyte-derived dendritic cells were cultured for under eight days with IL-4 and GM-CSF and then pulsed overnight with autologous tumor lysate. Patients received three intradermal dendritic cell vaccine injections at biweekly intervals in the arm below the axilla. Deep sequencing of TCR beta CDR3 regions was used to quantify tumor-infiltrating lymphocyte content and compare tumor and blood repertoires in dendritic cell-vaccinated glioblastoma patients. Survival after dendritic cell vaccination was correlated with TCR sequencing metrics, such as TIL content and the overlap between tumor and blood repertoires.

Results the study describes overall, beyond this receptor: The cohort was small and heterogeneous, few patients had complete blood and tumor sets, and even fewer had initial-recurrent tumor pairs. No direct relationship between TCR clonality and survival was found, suggesting a diverse polyclonal response may matter. After dendritic cell vaccination, a higher estimated pretreatment TIL content predicted longer time to progression and longer overall survival. The three-group TCR overlap response model was described as speculative and requiring prospective validation.

Concerning this clone itself: What this receptor recognizes is not known. No base quality information exists; no much larger clone differs at one position.

TCRB CDR3 regions were amplified from roughly 1.8 ug genomic DNA, or all available DNA if less, using the immunoSEQ assay. For multiplex PCR, 60 forward primers for TCR V beta segments and 13 reverse primers for J beta segments were used. Synthetic control templates were spiked into each sample at limiting dilution to estimate reads per starting template. The Illumina HiSeq System generated 87 bp sequencing reads. In the original analysis: PCR and sequencing errors were removed by merging closely related sequences with a nearest neighbor algorithm. TCR overlap was measured as the percentage of unique tumor TCR beta sequences also present in the same patient's peripheral blood. Entries here come from immuneACCESS through TCRdb and include only in-frame sequences with V and J called. Some clones fail to appear in such tables; in the studies checked, an unresolved V gene covers under half of the shortfall, and the cause of the remainder is unknown. V and J calls and clone size are copied from that table; D and trimming were computed from the DNA. In this sample the table shows fewer than 110,000 clones, 80% to 90% of which occur a single time. About 12% of the sample is taken by the ten largest.

Patients were selected for having adequate residual fresh-frozen tumor tissue and more than two years of available survival data. Molecular status otherwise varied across the glioblastoma patients, but none of them carried an isocitrate dehydrogenase mutation. PBMC were collected before vaccination, two weeks after the third vaccination, and at tumor progression when it occurred. The Qiagen DNeasy Blood extraction Kit was used to extract genomic DNA. Trimming costs V 5 bases and J 1 base, and their ends lie 14 bases apart. According to the germline V gene, CDR1 reads SGHVS and CDR2 reads FQNEAQ. From the cysteine up to the phenylalanine, the CDR3 has a length of 15 residues. Only the CDR3 portion is preserved as DNA: 45 bases, with reading frame beginning at the first base.

Here the chain combines TRBV7-8 and TRBJ1-1, and possibly TRBD1, on 5 matching bases. Sequencing was performed on blood, taken before dendritic cell vaccination. This clonotype originated in a human donor with glioblastoma. The nucleotide sequence is TGTGCCAGCAGCCGGGGACTGGGGCGGAACACTGAAGCTTTCTTT. Translation gives CASSRGLGRNTEAFF. The entire variable domain, with the stretches around the CDR3 drawn from the reference TRBV7-8 and TRBJ1-1 proteins, is GAGVSQSPRYKVAKRGQDVALRCDPISGHVSLFWYQQALGQGPEFLTYFQNEAQLDKSGLPSDRFFAERPEGSVSTLKIQRTQQEDSAVYLCASSRGLGRNTEAFFGQGTRLTVV.